Below, 2 T cell receptor beta chains from the same sample are listed, as sequenced in a study of identical twins. TCRdb independently ran MiXCR on the 5' RACE reads; one entry per CDR3 protein. The profile covers around 960,000 distinct CDR3 sequences, with 10% to 15% appearing a single time and around 1.6% taken by the ten largest. The same sample was also studied in work on yellow fever vaccine responses in identical twins.

Sequenced material: PBMCs. The receptors derive from a young woman in good health.

This clonotype was seen more than once but under ten times. The chain links TRBV18 to TRBJ1-5; 7 bases match TRBD1. The V gene end was trimmed by 3 bases and the J gene end by 7 bases; junction bases not matched to a gene: 9. Germline loops: CDR1 KGHSH, CDR2 LQKENI. This CDR3 region has 15 residues. The CDR3 nucleotides read TGTGCCAGCTCACCGGGAGTCCAGGGGGGGCAGCCCCAGCATTTT. It encodes CASSPGVQGGQPQHF. The full variable domain, its missing parts supplied by reference TRBV18 and TRBJ1-5, is NAGVMQNPRHLVRRRGQEARLRCSPMKGHSHVYWYRQLPEEGLKFMVYLQKENIIDESGMPKERFSAEFPKEGPSILRIQQVVRGDSAAYFCASSPGVQGGQPQHFGDGTRLSIL.

The V and J genes are TRBV28 and TRBJ1-2; 7 nucleotides match TRBD1. The CDR3 runs 17 residues. V was pared by 3 bases and J by 6 bases, with 16 bases of the junction left unmatched. Germline loops: CDR1 MDHEN, CDR2 SYDVKM. CDR3 in amino acids: CASSFHHITGEEDGYTF. The CDR3 nucleotides read TGTGCCAGCAGTTTCCATCACATCACAGGGGAGGAGGATGGCTACACCTTC.